Presented here are 19 T cell receptor beta chains from one specimen sequenced in a study of shared clonotypes between healthy human individuals. Profiling relied on immunoSEQ multiplex PCR, and the TCRdb table lists in-frame clones only, not all of them. In the table there are around 650,000 clones, about 95% of which are singletons. CD45RO-negative cells were positively selected for CCR7, leaving out terminally differentiated effector memory CD45RA+ cells. The sample comprised naive CD8+ T cells sorted from blood. The receptor source for this set is a woman aged 25-40 years in good health.

This sequence joins TRBV30 and TRBJ2-7; tentatively, D is TRBD1 (5 bases). CDR3 length: 17 residues. Germline values: CDR1 GTSNPN, CDR2 SVGIG (reference sequence). Trimming shortened V by 2 bases and J by 0 bases, and 20 bases separated the two germline ends. The CDR3 sequence: CAWSSSRATYHSYEQYF. Written as DNA, the CDR3 is TGTGCCTGGAGTAGTAGCAGGGCGACTTACCACTCCTACGAGCAGTACTTC.

J is TRBJ2-1 and V is TRBV27; TRBD2 matches 8 bases. V dropped 4 bases and J dropped 6; count of bases not matched to a gene: 5. CDR1 and CDR2 (germline): MNHEY, SMNVEV (reference sequence). The CDR3 extends over 14 amino acids. As DNA, the CDR3 is TGTGCCAGCAGTTGGGTAGCGGGAACCAATGAGCAGTTCTTC. Translated: CASSWVAGTNEQFF.

This chain joins TRBV7-6 and TRBJ2-3; no firm D call. Trimming left V 2 bases short and J 4 bases short, with 13 bases between. Germline V gene lookup returns CDR1 SGHVS and CDR2 FNYEAQ. The CDR3 extends over 15 amino acids. This chain's CDR3 is CASSLSGRASDTQYF. The CDR3 DNA follows: TGTGCCAGCAGCTTAAGTGGACGGGCTTCAGATACGCAGTATTTT. The complete variable domain, with remaining parts taken from reference TRBV7-6 and TRBJ2-3, reads GAGVSQSPRYKVTKRGQDVALRCDPISGHVSLYWYRQALGQGPEFLTYFNYEAQQDKSGLPNDRFSAERPEGSISTLTIQRTEQRDSAMYRCASSLSGRASDTQYFGPGTRLTVL.

The chain couples TRBV9 to TRBJ2-7; unclear D gene. The germline V gene has CDR1 SGDLS and CDR2 YYNGEE. V shed 0 bases and J shed 2 bases, with 9 bases lying between them. This CDR3 region has 14 residues. The DNA for the CDR3 is TGTGCCAGCAGCGTAGAGCCAGAAACCTACGAGCAGTACTTC. Translated, it gives CASSVEPETYEQYF.

The chain carries TRBV28 and TRBJ1-3; D unresolved. The CDR3 is made up of 18 amino acids. CDR1 is MDHEN, CDR2 SYDVKM, per germline. V lost 6 bases to trimming and J lost 0 bases, with 21 bases between them. Here the CDR3 DNA reads TGTGCCAGCAGCTCACTCCTCGGACCGCCAAGCTCTGGAAACACCATATATTTT. Its translation is CASSSLLGPPSSGNTIYF. Full variable domain (outside the CDR3, taken from reference TRBV28 and TRBJ1-3): DVKVTQSSRYLVKRTGEKVFLECVQDMDHENMFWYRQDPGLGLRLIYFSYDVKMKEKGDIPEGYSVSREKKERFSLILESASTNQTSMYLCASSSLLGPPSSGNTIYFGEGSWLTVV.

The chain carries TRBV28 and TRBJ2-4, with a weak D call TRBD1 (5 bases). This CDR3 region has 15 residues. The ends were cut back, 5 bases at V and 4 bases at J, with 15 bases in the middle. Per the germline V gene, CDR1 is MDHEN and CDR2 is SYDVKM. The CDR3 spells CASSVLDRVKNIQYF. The CDR3 DNA follows: TGTGCCAGCAGTGTACTCGACAGAGTAAAAAACATTCAGTACTTC.

This clone was picked up one time. The chain carries TRBV10-3 and TRBJ1-2; maybe TRBD1 (5 bases). CDR1 is ENHRY and CDR2 is SYGVKD in the germline V gene. The CDR3 loop spans 14 amino acids. V lost 0 bases and J lost 6, with 11 bases in between. The chain's CDR3 is CAISESRGDDGYTF. CDR3 DNA: TGTGCCATCAGTGAGTCGAGGGGAGATGATGGCTACACCTTC.

The genes are TRBV28 and TRBJ2-3; TRBD2 might be the D (5 bases). Germline V gene sequence: CDR1 MDHEN, CDR2 SYDVKM. The CDR3 spans 23 residues. Trimming stripped 5 bases from V and 1 base from J, with 37 bases between. CDR3 sequence: CASSTLNNVGDDELKPGTDTQYF. CDR3 DNA: TGTGCCAGCAGTACGCTTAATAATGTGGGAGACGATGAACTTAAACCCGGCACAGATACGCAGTATTTT. Drawing the rest from reference TRBV28 and TRBJ2-3, the complete variable domain is DVKVTQSSRYLVKRTGEKVFLECVQDMDHENMFWYRQDPGLGLRLIYFSYDVKMKEKGDIPEGYSVSREKKERFSLILESASTNQTSMYLCASSTLNNVGDDELKPGTDTQYFGPGTRLTVL.

This chain links TRBV19 with TRBJ2-2; D unresolved. Germline values: CDR1 LNHDA, CDR2 SQIVND (reference sequence). The CDR3 covers 15 residues. Trimming took off 1 base at V and 2 bases at J, with 8 bases between the two ends. The CDR3 protein is CASSIGNTNTGELFF. For the CDR3, the DNA is TGTGCCAGTAGTATAGGCAACACTAACACCGGGGAGCTGTTTTTT.

The J gene is TRBJ1-4, the V gene TRBV28; tentatively, D is TRBD1 (5 bases). V was trimmed by 8 bases and J by 3 bases, leaving 13 bases between them. The CDR3 contains 14 residues. Looked up from germline, CDR1 is MDHEN and CDR2 is SYDVKM. The CDR3 spells CASSFRASNEKLFF. The CDR3 nucleotides are TGTGCCAGCTCGTTCAGGGCATCTAATGAAAAACTGTTTTTT.

Turning to this clone: This same CDR3 is encoded by further DNA sequences in the sample. The chain links TRBV5-4 to TRBJ2-7, with D unclear. The CDR3 spans 11 residues. V lost 3 bases and J lost 4, with 5 bases in between. Per germline, CDR1 SGHNT and CDR2 YYREEE (reference sequence). CDR3: CASSSLYEQYF. The DNA of the CDR3 is TGTGCCAGCAGCTCACTTTACGAGCAGTACTTC.

This clone appeared once. The J gene is TRBJ1-2, the V gene TRBV28; TRBD1 might be the D (6 bases). In germline, CDR1 is MDHEN, CDR2 SYDVKM. CDR3 length: 13 amino acids. The germline V and J ends were trimmed by 6 bases and 5 bases, with 13 bases remaining between them. CDR3 bases: TGTGCCAGCAGGTACAGGGAGGCTTATGGCTACACCTTC. It codes for CASRYREAYGYTF.

This clone has just one count. The V and J genes are TRBV27 and TRBJ2-3, with D uncertain. Trimming shortened V by 8 bases and J by 0 bases, and 12 bases separated the two germline ends. The CDR3 consists of 14 residues. Germline-derived CDR1 and CDR2 are MNHEY and SMNVEV (reference sequence). CDR3 nucleotide sequence: TGTGCCAGCTCACCCCGTGCTAGCACAGATACGCAGTATTTT. Its protein product is CASSPRASTDTQYF.

The V call is TRBV4-1, the J call TRBJ2-1, with 12 positions matching TRBD2. With V trimmed by 4 bases and J by 1 base, 2 bases remained unmatched. The germline V gene has CDR1 MGHRA and CDR2 YSYEKL. The CDR3 is made up of 16 amino acids. In DNA, the CDR3 is TGCGCCAGCAGCCCTAGCGGGAGGGGGTCCTACAATGAGCAGTTCTTC. This codes for CASSPSGRGSYNEQFF.

The chain is built from TRBV7-8 and TRBJ2-7; 7 bases are a match to TRBD2. Germline loops: CDR1 SGHVS, CDR2 FQNEAQ. CDR3 size: 15 residues. The junction had 10 bases not matched to a gene; V was cut back by 5 bases and J by 3 bases. The CDR3 spells CASSIAGTTYYEQYF. For the CDR3, the DNA is TGTGCCAGCAGCATCGCCGGGACTACATACTACGAGCAGTACTTC.

J is TRBJ2-5 and V is TRBV9; 7 bases map to TRBD2. From germline, CDR1 is SGDLS and CDR2 YYNGEE. The CDR3 extends over 13 amino acids. The V segment lost 3 bases and the J segment 5 bases; nucleotides outside the gene matches: 4. CDR3: CASSAGGLETQYF. In DNA form, the CDR3 reads TGTGCCAGCAGCGCGGGGGGATTGGAGACCCAGTACTTC. Full variable domain (missing parts from reference TRBV9 and TRBJ2-5): DSGVTQTPKHLITATGQRVTLRCSPRSGDLSVYWYQQSLDQGLQFLIQYYNGEERAKGNILERFSAQQFPDLHSELNLSSLELGDSALYFCASSAGGLETQYFGPGTRLLVL.

As DNA, the CDR3 is TGTGCCAGTAGTCCCCGAAATAGCGGGAGGGACACAGATACGCAGTATTTT. This sequence encodes CASSPRNSGRDTDTQYF. The V gene is TRBV19, the J gene TRBJ2-3; TRBD2 aligns across 11 bases. Germline trimming cut 5 bases from V and 2 bases from J; bases unmatched to any gene: 9. From germline, CDR1 is LNHDA and CDR2 SQIVND (reference sequence). This CDR3 comprises 17 residues. The full variable domain, in which reference TRBV19 and TRBJ2-3 provide the parts outside the CDR3, is DGGITQSPKYLFRKEGQNVTLSCEQNLNHDAMYWYRQDPGQGLRLIYYSQIVNDFQKGDIAEGYSVSREKKESFPLTVTSAQKNPTAFYLCASSPRNSGRDTDTQYFGPGTRLTVL.

The V call is TRBV28, the J call TRBJ2-7; 9 nucleotides agree with TRBD2. Germline CDR1 and CDR2: MDHEN and SYDVKM. Trimming cost V 6 bases and J 4 bases; bases outside gene matches: 13. This CDR3 has 16 residues. The CDR3 DNA reads as TGTGCCAGCAGCCCAGCCCCCGCTAGCGGGAAGTACGAGCAGTACTTC. Translation: CASSPAPASGKYEQYF.

The J gene is TRBJ1-2, the V gene TRBV10-3; D perhaps matches TRBD1 (6 bases). The CDR3 has 13 amino acids. Trimming took off 8 bases at V and 4 bases at J, with 14 bases between the two ends. Germline V gives CDR1 ENHRY, CDR2 SYGVKD. The CDR3 DNA reads TGTGCCATCCAGGGAGGGGGGGCCTATGGCTACACCTTC. Its translation: CAIQGGGAYGYTF.